Sequencing of this TCR beta chain was carried out in a study of breast tumors, draining lymph nodes, adjacent tissues. Samples came from axillary lymph nodes draining the breast cancer. TCRdb reprocessed the multiplex PCR reads via MiXCR and lists one record per CDR3 protein. In the table there are around 170,000 distinct CDR3 sequences, approximately 30% of which are singletons. This clonotype was observed at least ten times. Its antigen is unknown. The CDR3 consists of 15 residues. Study results and limitations: That most tumor T cells come from lymph nodes remained unproven. Luminal-like breast cancer showed significantly higher tumor–nontumor repertoire similarity than basal-like. Findings are consistent with lymph node origin and intratumoral expansion of most tumor T cells. Compared with lymph nodes, tumors were less diverse; compared with nontumor tissue, more.

Sequences were obtained from axillary lymph node tissue. This sequence was found in a female donor with breast cancer. Some clones in this sample may be carry-over from other donors' samples. The chain uses TRBV3-2 and TRBJ2-3; the tabulated D call, TRBD1, remains unverified against the DNA. TRBV3-2 is reported as a pseudogene. CDR3 in amino acids: CASSLETGKTDTQYF. Written as DNA, the CDR3 is TGTGCCAGCAGCCTTGAGACAGGGAAGACAGATACGCAGTATTTT.